One sample yielded the 15 T cell receptor beta chains listed below, sequenced in a study of long-term antiretroviral therapy in people with HIV. It was version v3.0 of the immunoSEQ assay that was run at survey level. Generated by immunoSEQ multiplex PCR, the TCRdb table keeps only in-frame clones and is missing some. The sample lists around 16,000 clones; 77% were seen once. The sequencing here drew on unsorted PBMCs, taken 2.1 years after starting antiretroviral therapy. The receptor source for this set is a man in his forties with HIV.

The gene calls are TRBV6-1 and TRBJ1-5; D might be TRBD1 (5 bases). Trimming removed 6 bases at V and 0 bases at J, with 9 bases between. The CDR3 runs 14 residues. Germline V gene sequence: CDR1 MNHNS, CDR2 SASEGT. This chain's CDR3 is CASRLTASNQPQHF. As DNA, the CDR3 is TGTGCCAGCAGGCTGACAGCTAGCAATCAGCCCCAGCATTTT.

The chain combines TRBV7-9 with TRBJ1-1; no clear D gene. Germline CDR1 SEHNR, CDR2 FQNEAQ (reference sequence). The CDR3 consists of 14 residues. V was clipped by 6 bases and J by 1 base, with 12 bases between them. The CDR3 loop is CASRAGGKNTEAFF. The DNA for the CDR3 is TGTGCCAGCAGGGCCGGAGGGAAGAACACTGAAGCTTTCTTT.

This clone appeared once. The chain recombines TRBV5-6 with TRBJ1-2; D gene ambiguous. The V gene lost 1 base and the J gene lost 0 bases, with 10 bases spanning the gap. CDR3 length equals 15 residues. The germline V gene has CDR1 SGHDT and CDR2 YYEEEE. CDR3 sequence (DNA): TGTGCCAGCAGCTTGTTTAGCAGCCCTAACTATGGCTACACCTTC. This sequence encodes CASSLFSSPNYGYTF.

V usage is TRBV27 and J usage is TRBJ2-2, with TRBD1 matching over 9 bases. Trimming removed 8 bases from V and 2 bases from J; junction bases left unmatched: 6. The germline V gene has CDR1 MNHEY and CDR2 SMNVEV (reference sequence). The CDR3 runs 15 residues. The CDR3 is CASRYRGLNTGELFF. The CDR3 nucleotides are TGTGCCAGCCGCTACAGGGGGCTCAACACCGGGGAGCTGTTTTTT.

V usage is TRBV7-7 and J usage is TRBJ2-3, with TRBD2 matching 10 bases. The CDR3 consists of 15 residues. Germline lookup yields CDR1 SSHAT and CDR2 FNYEAQ (reference sequence). With V trimmed by 2 bases and J by 5 bases, 4 bases remained unmatched. The CDR3 DNA sequence: TGTGCCAGCAGCTTAAGCGGGGGGGCTGGAGATACGCAGTATTTT. Translation gives CASSLSGGAGDTQYF. The entire variable domain, with the rest obtained from reference TRBV7-7 and TRBJ2-3, is as follows: GAGVSQSPRYKVTKRGQDVTLRCDPISSHATLYWYQQALGQGPEFLTYFNYEAQPDKSGLPSDRFSAERPEGSISTLTIQRTEQRDSAMYRCASSLSGGAGDTQYFGPGTRLTVL.

The table lists this clone with a few counts. The rearrangement uses TRBV19 and TRBJ1-5, with a weak D call TRBD1 (5 bases). Germline loops: CDR1 LNHDA, CDR2 SQIVND (reference sequence). V shed 3 bases and J shed 5 bases, with 11 bases lying between them. The CDR3 totals 14 residues. The CDR3 nucleotides read TGTGCCAGTAGTATCCAAGACAGCTATCAGCCCCAGCATTTT. Its translation is CASSIQDSYQPQHF.

CDR3 loop: CASGTGGHNEQFF. Here the CDR3 DNA reads TGTGCCTCCGGGACAGGGGGCCACAATGAGCAGTTCTTC. The chain uses TRBV30 and TRBJ2-1; 12 bases are shared with TRBD1. Germline assignment: CDR1 GTSNPN and CDR2 SVGIG (reference sequence). The CDR3 has 13 residues. V lost 7 bases, J lost 5 bases, and 3 bases stayed unmatched. The complete variable domain, with remaining parts taken from reference TRBV30 and TRBJ2-1, reads SQTIHQWPATLVQPVGSPLSLECTVEGTSNPNLYWYRQAAGRGLQLLFYSVGIGQISSEVPQNLSASRPQDRQFILSSKKLLLSDSGFYLCASGTGGHNEQFFGPGTRLTVL.

By frequency in the sample, this clone is medium-sized. This rearrangement joins TRBV7-9 to TRBJ1-3; 7 positions agree with TRBD1. CDR3 length equals 17 residues. Trimming removed 4 bases from V and 7 bases from J; junction bases left unmatched: 16. Looked up from germline, CDR1 is SEHNR and CDR2 is FQNEAQ (reference sequence). CDR3 loop: CASSSTSTGWKANTIYF. The CDR3 region has the DNA TGTGCCAGCAGCTCGACTTCGACAGGGTGGAAAGCCAACACCATATATTTT.

This rearrangement joins TRBV5-1 to TRBJ2-3, with 8 bases lining up with TRBD1. V was clipped by 4 bases and J by 3 bases; unmatched bases: 10. Looked up from germline, CDR1 is SGHRS and CDR2 is YFSETQ. This CDR3 has 16 amino acids. CDR3 in DNA: TGCGCCAGCAGCGGCAGGGTCCAGGGGGCAACAGATACGCAGTATTTT. The encoded protein is CASSGRVQGATDTQYF.

This clone appeared a few times. The rearrangement joins TRBV2 to TRBJ2-7, with a possible D match to TRBD2 (6 bases). CDR1 SNHLY and CDR2 FYNNEI come from the germline V gene. CDR3 size: 12 residues. Trimming pared 5 bases from V and 3 bases from J, leaving 8 bases between. The CDR3 sequence: CASSQDYYEQYF. CDR3 coding DNA: TGTGCCAGCAGTCAGGACTACTACGAGCAGTACTTC.

The chain combines TRBV20-1 with TRBJ2-2; no reliable D call. From germline, CDR1 is DFQATT and CDR2 SNEGSKA (reference sequence). The CDR3 contains 11 residues. Trimming pared 0 bases from V and 13 bases from J, leaving 9 bases between. The CDR3 DNA reads TGCAGTGCTAGAGATCGTACCGGGCTGTTTTTT. As protein: CSARDRTGLFF.

This clone was recorded only once. The chain has TRBV5-6 and TRBJ1-5; TRBD1 agrees at 8 bases. J lost 7 bases, V lost 0 bases, and 9 bases had no gene match. The CDR3 totals 16 residues. Per the germline V gene, CDR1 is SGHDT and CDR2 is YYEEEE. CDR3 loop: CASSLGPGGQGQPQHF. The CDR3 DNA is TGTGCCAGCAGCTTGGGCCCCGGAGGACAGGGACAGCCCCAGCATTTT.

This clone was seen only once. The genes are TRBV7-9 and TRBJ1-1; 10 nucleotides agree with TRBD1. Germline loops: CDR1 SEHNR, CDR2 FQNEAQ (reference sequence). Trimming removed 4 bases from V and 8 bases from J; junction bases left unmatched: 7. The length of the CDR3 is 14 residues. DNA of the CDR3: TGTGCCAGCAGCTCGGGACAGGGGTTTAACGAAGCTTTCTTT. Translated, it gives CASSSGQGFNEAFF. Full variable domain (rest looked up from reference TRBV7-9 and TRBJ1-1): DTGVSQNPRHKITKRGQNVTFRCDPISEHNRLYWYRQTLGQGPEFLTYFQNEAQLEKSRLLSDRFSAERPKGSFSTLEIQRTEQGDSAMYLCASSSGQGFNEAFFGQGTRLTVV.

A single count supports this clone. The CDR3 DNA is TGTGCCAGCAGCCAGGGGGATAGCTCCTACAATGAGCAGTTCTTC. This gives the protein CASSQGDSSYNEQFF. V usage is TRBV7-8 and J usage is TRBJ2-1, with 7 bases identical to TRBD1. From germline, CDR1 is SGHVS and CDR2 FQNEAQ. V lost 5 bases to trimming and J lost 0 bases; unmatched junction nucleotides: 4. This CDR3 spans 15 amino acids.

The chain recombines TRBV19 with TRBJ2-2; 7 bases agree with TRBD1. In germline, CDR1 is LNHDA, CDR2 SQIVND (reference sequence). The V gene end was trimmed by 5 bases and the J gene end by 5 bases; junction bases not matched to a gene: 11. The CDR3 totals 16 residues. In DNA, the CDR3 is TGTGCCAGTAGTCCCTCTCAGGGGGTGATTACCGGGGAGCTGTTTTTT. It yields the protein CASSPSQGVITGELFF.